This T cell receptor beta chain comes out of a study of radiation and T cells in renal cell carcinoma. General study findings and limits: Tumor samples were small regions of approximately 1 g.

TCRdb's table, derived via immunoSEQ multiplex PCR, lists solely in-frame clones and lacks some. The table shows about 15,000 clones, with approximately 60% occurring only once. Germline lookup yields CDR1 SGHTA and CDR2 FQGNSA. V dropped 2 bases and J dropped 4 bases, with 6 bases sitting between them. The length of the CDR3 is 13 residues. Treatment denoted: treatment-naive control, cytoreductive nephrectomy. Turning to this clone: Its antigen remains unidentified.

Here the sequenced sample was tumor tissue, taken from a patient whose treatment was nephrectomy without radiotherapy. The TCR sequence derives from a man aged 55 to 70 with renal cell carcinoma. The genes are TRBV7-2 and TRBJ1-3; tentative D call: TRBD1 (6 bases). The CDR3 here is CASSLQGGNTIYF. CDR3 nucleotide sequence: TGTGCCAGCAGCTTACAGGGGGGAAACACCATATATTTT.